A selection of T cell receptor beta chains follows, all from one sample in a study of regulatory T cells in long-lasting Graves disease. TCRdb reanalysed the multiplex PCR reads using MiXCR and keeps one entry per CDR3 protein. Among some 300,000 distinct CDR3 sequences listed, roughly a fifth were seen once. This specimen was peripheral blood mononuclear cells (PBMCs), taken when the disease was refractory, from a patient treated with antithyroid drugs. The source of these receptors is a female donor with Graves disease. The CDR3 runs from the conserved cysteine through the conserved F or W. D genes are given only for firm matches. Rows may omit the clone size; those that give it use once, few, many or a size class.

V gene,clone size,D gene,J gene,CDR3 protein,CDR3 DNA
TRBV27,.,.,TRBJ2-7,CASRRQNSYEQYF,TGTGCCAGCAGGCGGCAAAACTCCTACGAGCAGTACTTC
TRBV12-3/TRBV12-4,many,.,TRBJ1-4,CASSFQGRDEKLFF,TGTGCCAGCAGTTTTCAGGGAAGGGATGAAAAACTGTTTTTT
TRBV11-2,few,TRBD2,TRBJ2-7,CASSPSSGSSYEQYF,TGTGCCAGCAGCCCGTCCAGCGGGAGCTCCTACGAGCAGTACTTC
TRBV11-3,many,.,TRBJ1-1,CASSFNQNTEAFF,TGTGCCAGCAGCTTCAATCAGAACACTGAAGCTTTCTTT
TRBV20-1,many,.,TRBJ1-1,CSATPGGRAEAFF,TGCAGTGCGACGCCGGGGGGGAGGGCTGAAGCTTTCTTT
TRBV30,many,.,TRBJ2-2,CAWSLGSSGELFF,TGTGCCTGGAGTTTGGGTAGTTCCGGGGAGCTGTTTTTT
TRBV18,.,.,TRBJ1-1,CASSDEGTARWNMNTEAFF,TGTGCCAGCTCAGATGAGGGGACGGCGCGATGGAACATGAACACTGAAGCTTTCTTT
TRBV5-1,few,TRBD1,TRBJ1-6,CASSPRTGADSPLHF,TGCGCCAGCAGCCCCCGAACAGGGGCCGATTCACCCCTCCACTTT
TRBV10-3,few,TRBD2,TRBJ2-5,CATSGTRMETQYF,TGTGCCACCTCCGGGACTAGGATGGAGACCCAGTACTTC
TRBV29-1,.,.,TRBJ2-3,CSVDDGNTDTQYF,TGCAGCGTTGACGACGGGAACACAGATACGCAGTATTTT
TRBV7-9,.,.,TRBJ1-3,CASARSSGNTIYF,TGTGCCAGCGCCAGGAGCTCTGGAAACACCATATATTTT
TRBV20-1,.,TRBD2,TRBJ2-3,CSARVAGPTDTQYF,TGCAGTGCTAGAGTAGCGGGGCCCACAGATACGCAGTATTTT
TRBV28,many,.,TRBJ1-5,CASSLRAGQGSNQPQHF,TGTGCCAGCAGTTTAAGGGCAGGTCAGGGGAGCAATCAGCCCCAGCATTTT
TRBV28,few,TRBD1,TRBJ1-2,CASSARDSRILNYGYTF,TGTGCCAGCAGTGCCCGGGACAGTCGAATTCTTAACTATGGCTACACCTTC
TRBV7-2,.,TRBD2,TRBJ2-2,CASSSRLAGVEGTGELFF,TGTGCCAGCAGCTCCCGACTAGCGGGAGTAGAAGGTACCGGGGAGCTGTTTTTT
TRBV6-1,.,TRBD1,TRBJ2-3,CASSSGRTGELPRSTDTQYF,TGTGCCAGCTCCTCCGGTAGGACAGGAGAATTACCAAGAAGCACAGATACGCAGTATTTT
TRBV28,many,.,TRBJ1-2,CASSSPQGNYGYTF,TGTGCCAGCAGTTCACCTCAGGGGAACTATGGCTACACCTTC
TRBV6-5,few,.,TRBJ2-5,CASSYGARAYQETQYF,TGTGCCAGCAGTTACGGTGCTCGGGCGTACCAAGAGACCCAGTACTTC
TRBV7-2,once,.,TRBJ1-1,CASSTGGSSDTEAFF,TGTGCCAGCAGCACAGGAGGGTCATCCGACACTGAAGCTTTCTTT
TRBV7-2,many,TRBD2,TRBJ2-5,CASSWGDSGETQYF,TGTGCCAGCAGCTGGGGGGATAGCGGGGAGACCCAGTACTTC
TRBV7-9,.,TRBD2,TRBJ2-7,CASSSPRGENHYEQYF,TGTGCCAGCAGCTCTCCCCGGGGGGAAAATCACTACGAGCAGTACTTC
TRBV6-6,many,.,TRBJ1-1,CASSYSIGRPDTEAFF,TGTGCCAGCAGTTACTCGATCGGCCGGCCAGACACTGAAGCTTTCTTT
TRBV30,many,.,TRBJ1-1,CAWKQGIWTEAFF,TGTGCCTGGAAACAGGGAATCTGGACTGAAGCTTTCTTT
TRBV2,many,TRBD1,TRBJ2-5,CASLIPPRQGARF,TGTGCCAGCCTCATCCCACCGAGACAGGGGGCGCGTTTC
TRBV28,.,.,TRBJ2-7,CASSKTGPPYEQYF,TGTGCCAGCAGTAAGACAGGTCCTCCCTACGAGCAGTACTTC
TRBV5-1,.,.,TRBJ2-7,CASSPEPDAYEQYF,TGCGCCAGCAGTCCCGAGCCGGACGCCTACGAGCAGTACTTC
TRBV6-1,few,.,TRBJ1-2,CASSPDGQGYGYTF,TGTGCCAGCAGTCCTGATGGGCAGGGCTATGGCTACACCTTC
TRBV29-1,many,.,TRBJ2-5,CSVEGLGDSRTSLQETQYF,TGCAGCGTTGAAGGCCTCGGGGACTCCCGGACCAGCCTGCAAGAGACCCAGTACTTC
TRBV5-6,few,.,TRBJ2-5,CASSLPGAGETQYF,TGTGCCAGCAGCTTGCCTGGGGCCGGAGAGACCCAGTACTTC
TRBV28,.,TRBD2,TRBJ2-7,CASSLRLAGANEQYF,TGTGCCAGCAGTTTGAGACTAGCGGGAGCCAATGAGCAGTACTTC
TRBV7-9,.,TRBD1,TRBJ1-1,CASSSASLQGDTEAFF,TGTGCCAGCAGCTCCGCCTCCCTCCAGGGGGACACTGAAGCTTTCTTT
TRBV28,many,TRBD1,TRBJ2-7,CASSPQGARIYEQYF,TGTGCCAGCAGCCCACAGGGGGCGCGAATCTACGAGCAGTACTTC
TRBV28,many,.,TRBJ2-5,CASSWGSGTQYF,TGTGCCAGCAGTTGGGGGTCAGGGACCCAGTACTTC
TRBV20-1,.,TRBD1,TRBJ1-2,CSAPGQGRDGYTF,TGCAGTGCTCCTGGACAGGGAAGAGATGGCTACACCTTC
TRBV7-9,few,TRBD2,TRBJ2-1,CAGRTPSGRAHNEQFF,TGTGCCGGCAGGACTCCAAGCGGGAGGGCCCACAATGAGCAGTTCTTC
TRBV28,many,.,TRBJ1-2,CASSSQVNYGYTF,TGTGCCAGCAGTTCACAGGTTAACTATGGCTACACCTTC
TRBV7-9,few,.,TRBJ2-7,CASQAALAYEQYF,TGTGCCAGCCAAGCGGCCCTGGCCTACGAGCAGTACTTC
TRBV28,few,.,TRBJ2-3,CASRDSRTDTQYF,TGTGCCAGCAGGGACAGTCGCACAGATACGCAGTATTTT
TRBV6-1,many,.,TRBJ1-1,CASSESTRPEAFF,TGTGCCAGCAGTGAGTCGACACGACCTGAAGCTTTCTTT
TRBV7-2,.,.,TRBJ2-1,CASSLVGFVNEQFF,TGTGCCAGCAGCTTAGTGGGGTTTGTGAATGAGCAGTTCTTC
TRBV6-2/TRBV6-3,few,TRBD1,TRBJ2-4,CASSYLTGATSTILAKNIQYF,TGTGCCAGCAGTTACCTAACAGGGGCGACGTCTACTATCCTAGCCAAAAACATTCAGTACTTC
TRBV28,many,TRBD1,TRBJ1-2,CASSRDSYGYTF,TGTGCCAGCAGTCGGGACAGCTATGGCTACACCTTC
TRBV7-2,.,.,TRBJ2-3,CASSLMEVLSDTQYF,TGTGCCAGCAGCTTAATGGAGGTGCTTTCGGATACGCAGTATTTT
TRBV10-2,.,.,TRBJ2-2,CASSGPWEAPADTGELFF,TGCGCCAGCAGTGGCCCATGGGAAGCCCCGGCGGACACCGGGGAGCTGTTTTTT
TRBV12-3/TRBV12-4,many,TRBD2,TRBJ2-5,CASSPEGLAGVLETQYF,TGTGCCAGCAGTCCGGAAGGGCTAGCGGGAGTCTTGGAGACCCAGTACTTC
TRBV6-1,many,TRBD1,TRBJ2-4,CASRPSGTGIGNIQYF,TGTGCCAGCAGACCTTCCGGGACAGGGATTGGAAACATTCAGTACTTC
TRBV5-1,.,.,TRBJ2-7,CASSSGEGGEQYF,TGCGCCAGCAGCTCTGGGGAAGGAGGAGAGCAGTACTTC
TRBV20-1,many,.,TRBJ1-5,CSARPTGGGNQPQHF,TGCAGTGCTAGACCTACGGGAGGCGGCAATCAGCCCCAGCATTTT
TRBV2,.,.,TRBJ1-5,CAKRTARRQPQHF,TGTGCCAAACGGACGGCTCGACGTCAGCCCCAGCATTTT
TRBV28,.,.,TRBJ2-3,CASSLLTRTDTQYF,TGTGCCAGCAGTTTATTAACGCGCACAGATACGCAGTATTTT
TRBV5-1,few,TRBD1,TRBJ2-5,CASSRSGTAQETQYF,TGCGCCAGCAGCCGATCCGGGACAGCACAAGAGACCCAGTACTTC
TRBV12-3/TRBV12-4,many,TRBD1,TRBJ1-3,CASSRGQDPLYF,TGTGCCAGCAGCCGTGGACAGGACCCCCTATATTTT
TRBV4-1,many,TRBD1,TRBJ1-1,CASSQGPGQLNTEAFF,TGCGCCAGCAGCCAGGGACCGGGACAGCTGAACACTGAAGCTTTCTTT
TRBV7-2,.,.,TRBJ1-5,CASSLIDSNQPQHF,TGTGCCAGCAGCTTAATCGATAGCAATCAGCCCCAGCATTTT
TRBV4-1,few,.,TRBJ2-7,CASSQEPTGPREQYF,TGCGCCAGCAGCCAAGAACCGACAGGACCACGGGAGCAGTACTTC
TRBV9,.,TRBD2,TRBJ2-7,CASSKEVGLAGYQYF,TGTGCCAGCAGTAAGGAAGTGGGACTAGCGGGATACCAGTACTTC
TRBV30,many,TRBD1,TRBJ2-5,CASGGQGVQETQYF,TGTGCCTCAGGGGGACAGGGTGTCCAAGAGACCCAGTACTTC
TRBV3-2,.,.,TRBJ1-2,CASSQPENYGYTF,TGTGCCAGCAGCCAGCCGGAAAACTATGGCTACACCTTC
TRBV20-1,.,.,TRBJ2-1,CSASGLDRATYNEQFF,TGCAGTGCTAGTGGGCTGGATAGAGCGACCTACAATGAGCAGTTCTTC
TRBV6-1,.,TRBD2,TRBJ2-4,CASTSGRTNIQYF,TGTGCCAGTACTAGCGGGAGGACAAACATTCAGTACTTC